The sequence of this T cell receptor beta chain was determined in a study of blood T cells in healthy people across ages. CDR3 length: 13 residues. Germline V gives CDR1 DFQATT, CDR2 SNEGSKA (reference sequence). Trimming took 5 bases from V and 3 from J; bases not matched to a gene: 5. Broader study findings: Calculation of diversity from one million T cells yielded estimates considered to be underestimates.

A sample-barcoded 5' primer and a J-beta primer mix were used in a second PCR of about 7 to 11 cycles. Tags on each cDNA molecule came from a template-switch adaptor with 12 random nucleotides. TCRdb reanalysed the 5' RACE reads using MiXCR and keeps one entry per CDR3 protein. The table has 910,000 or so distinct CDR3 sequences, roughly 51% seen once. This clonotype was seen a few times. The antigen is unknown. This TCR was recovered from a woman aged 55-70 years in good health. The genes are TRBV20-1 and TRBJ2-7, with TRBD1 matching over 9 bases. Material for sequencing was blood. The CDR3 DNA is TGCAGTGCTCTCCGGGACAGGGACTACGAGCAGTACTTC. Amino acids: CSALRDRDYEQYF.